This TCR beta chain was sequenced during a study of OX40 agonist ivuxolimab in advanced cancers. Clones were read by immunoSEQ multiplex PCR, and TCRdb kept only the in-frame ones, dropping some. The data show 30,000 to 45,000 clones, over 60% seen once. A word on this clone: No antigen is known for it.

Study-wide results and caveats: Doses of 0.1 to 3.0 mg/kg were accompanied by clonal expansion of CD4+ and CD8+ blood T cells by week 6.

The clonotype comes from an adult with an advanced solid tumor such as melanoma, head and neck, liver or kidney cancer. The sample here was CD4+ or CD8+ T cells sorted from blood, taken in a trial of the OX40 agonist ivuxolimab.

Written as DNA, the CDR3 is TGTGCCAGCAGCCCGGGGGGAACTTACGAGCAGTACTTC. Amino acid sequence: CASSPGGTYEQYF. V usage is TRBV14 and J usage is TRBJ2-7; TRBD2 aligns across 7 bases. V was pared by 4 bases and J by 4 bases, with 4 bases of the junction left unmatched. CDR1 is SGHDN and CDR2 is FVKESK in the germline V gene. CDR3 length: 13 amino acids. Filled out from reference TRBV14 and TRBJ2-7, the complete variable domain reads EAGVTQFPSHSVIEKGQTVTLRCDPISGHDNLYWYRRVMGKEIKFLLHFVKESKQDESGMPNNRFLAERTGGTYSTLKVQPAELEDSGVYFCASSPGGTYEQYFGPGTRLTVT.